This T cell receptor beta chain emerged from a study of cytomegalovirus exposure and HLA in healthy donors. Study-wide results and limits: The records held CMV serostatus as the only immune exposure information. Reported performance of the classifier showed diagnosis of cytomegalovirus status with high specificity and sensitivity.

As to this clone: Its matching antigen is unknown.

This CDR3 spans 15 amino acids. A multiplex PCR was run with 60 Vbeta primers and 13 Jbeta primers. Some clones are missing from TCRdb's copy, which holds only in-frame ones; the method was immunoSEQ multiplex PCR. The sample holds some 200,000 clones, approximately 80% seen once. Sequencing was performed on PBMCs. The TCR sequence derives from a woman aged 45 to 65 in good health and CMV-seropositive. The rearrangement uses TRBV21-1 and TRBJ1-3; whether TRBD1, the table's D call, matches the DNA was not checked. TRBV21-1 is a pseudogene. CDR3 nucleotides: TGTGCCAGCAGCAAAGATCCAGACTCTGGAAACACCATATATTTT. Residues: CASSKDPDSGNTIYF.